Following are 30 T cell receptor beta chains from one sample sequenced in a study of spatial heterogeneity in lung cancer (dated by TCRdb to the late 2010s). Library creation used 5' RACE. Instrument used: NextSeq 500. TCRdb took the public reads, trimmed them with fastp at Q25, ran MiXCR for clone calling and kept in-frame beta chains. Every entry covers one CDR3 protein and lists the most common genes and DNA from its rows. Present in this sample are tens of thousands of distinct CDR3 sequences, roughly a fifth of which were seen just once. Less than 25% of the sample rests with the top ten. Explained via the paper, the time point label denotes: blood at routine non-recurrence follow-up after resection. The sequences come from PBMCs, collected at follow-up. All receptors come from a male donor with early-stage non-small cell lung cancer.

In this sample, this clonotype turned up many times. V and J are TRBV4-3 and TRBJ2-3, with a possible D match to TRBD2 (6 bases). Per the germline V gene, CDR1 is LGHNA and CDR2 is YSLEER. This CDR3 is 16 amino acids long. With 1 base removed from V and 5 bases from J, the gap between germline ends came to 16 bases. CDR3 in DNA: TGCGCCAGCAGCCAAGCGTTCACCGGGACTGGAGATACGCAGTATTTT. Translated, it gives CASSQAFTGTGDTQYF.

This clonotype was counted a few times. V usage is TRBV5-1 and J usage is TRBJ2-6; TRBD1 matches at 8 bases. The CDR3 is 16 residues long. The V gene's germline CDR1 is SGHRS and CDR2 YFSETQ. V lost 7 bases to trimming and J lost 4 bases; unmatched junction nucleotides: 10. The CDR3 coding sequence is TGCGCCAGCGCAGAGGCAGGGGGCACCGGGGCCAACGTCCTGACTTTC. Translating it yields CASAEAGGTGANVLTF.

This clonotype was detected a few times. The rearrangement uses TRBV6-5 and TRBJ2-1; TRBD2 aligns across 11 bases. Germline values: CDR1 MNHEY, CDR2 SVGAGI. The trim removed 6 bases at V and 10 bases at J, leaving 8 bases unmatched. The CDR3 runs to 14 residues. DNA for the CDR3: TGTGCCAGCAGGACGGTAGCGGGAGGGATGGAGCAGTTCTTC. This gives the protein CASRTVAGGMEQFF.

The chain employs TRBV29-1 and TRBJ2-3; D not certain. Germline V gene data show CDR1 as SQVTM and CDR2 as ANQGSEA. The CDR3 is 12 residues long. CDR3 bases: TGCAGTAAAACGGACGCAACAGATACGCAGTATTTT. It codes for CSKTDATDTQYF.

This clonotype showed up just a few times. The chain employs TRBV7-2 and TRBJ2-2; D might be TRBD1 or TRBD2, each matching 5 bases. This CDR3 has 14 residues. The V gene lost 5 bases and the J gene lost 7 bases, with 14 bases spanning the gap. Germline assignment: CDR1 SGHTA and CDR2 FQGNSA. The CDR3: CASSPRAGDGELFF. The CDR3 DNA follows: TGTGCCAGCAGCCCCAGGGCCGGGGACGGGGAGCTGTTTTTT.

The table lists this clonotype with many counts. The chain's CDR3 is CAWSVMTGGGEKLFF. In DNA, the CDR3 is TGTGCCTGGAGTGTAATGACAGGGGGAGGTGAAAAACTGTTTTTT. V and J are TRBV30 and TRBJ1-4; 9 bases are a match to TRBD1. CDR1 is GTSNPN, CDR2 SVGIG, per germline (reference sequence). V lost 0 bases, J lost 7 bases, and 6 bases stayed unmatched. This CDR3 is 15 amino acids long.

This clonotype was seen at least ten times. The rearrangement uses TRBV7-3 and TRBJ2-3, with a possible D match to TRBD1 (5 bases). Germline V lookup: CDR1 SGHTA, CDR2 FQGTGA. Between the trimmed V and J ends, which lost 1 base and 5 bases, there was a span of 10 bases. This CDR3 is 14 amino acids long. CDR3 sequence: CASSLKGHRDTQYF. In DNA, the CDR3 is TGTGCCAGCAGCTTAAAGGGGCACAGAGATACGCAGTATTTT. Full variable domain (outside the CDR3, taken from reference TRBV7-3 and TRBJ2-3): GAGVSQTPSNKVTEKGKYVELRCDPISGHTALYWYRQSLGQGPEFLIYFQGTGAADDSGLPNDRFFAVRPEGSVSTLKIQRTERGDSAVYLCASSLKGHRDTQYFGPGTRLTVL.

The chain couples TRBV19 to TRBJ2-5; D gene ambiguous. Germline CDR1 is LNHDA and CDR2 is SQIVND (reference sequence). The CDR3 runs 13 residues. V was cut by 3 bases and J by 2 bases, with 7 bases left in between. In DNA form, the CDR3 reads TGTGCCAGTAGTATGAGCCAGCAAGAGACCCAGTACTTC. This encodes CASSMSQQETQYF. The full variable domain, with the rest looked up from reference TRBV19 and TRBJ2-5, is DGGITQSPKYLFRKEGQNVTLSCEQNLNHDAMYWYRQDPGQGLRLIYYSQIVNDFQKGDIAEGYSVSREKKESFPLTVTSAQKNPTAFYLCASSMSQQETQYFGPGTRLLVL.

This clonotype appeared a single time. The V call is TRBV6-1, the J call TRBJ2-7; tentatively, D is TRBD2 (7 bases). Germline loops: CDR1 MNHNS, CDR2 SASEGT. The CDR3 spans 13 residues. CDR3: CASSELRGASWNV. The DNA for the CDR3 is TGTGCCAGCAGTGAATTACGGGGGGCCTCCTGGAACGTC.

This clonotype was seen a few times. V is TRBV27 and J is TRBJ2-3; D not resolved. The CDR3 is 14 residues long. Trimming removed 10 bases from V and 2 bases from J, with 16 bases in between. The germline V gene encodes CDR1 MNHEY and CDR2 SMNVEV (reference sequence). The CDR3 is CATKGPLYTDTQYF. The CDR3 coding sequence is TGTGCCACCAAAGGACCGTTGTACACAGATACGCAGTATTTT.

CDR3 sequence: CASSKRNRFPEKLFF. In nucleotides, the CDR3 is TGTGCCAGCAGCAAGAGAAACAGGTTCCCTGAAAAACTGTTTTTT. This rearrangement joins TRBV5-4 to TRBJ1-4; TRBD1 is a possible D gene (5 bases). This CDR3 comprises 15 residues. Trimming took 4 bases from V and 7 from J, leaving 17 bases between them. The germline gives CDR1 SGHNT, CDR2 YYREEE (reference sequence).

This clonotype has a handful of counts. The junction departs from germline at one end; a sequencing error may be responsible. J is TRBJ2-6 and V is TRBV7-9; D remains ambiguous. Germline V CDR1 and CDR2: SEHNR, FQNEAQ (reference sequence). The CDR3 has 15 amino acids. CDR3 residues: CASSLVVAGVNVLTF. CDR3 coding DNA: TGTGCCAGCAGCTTAGTTGTGGCTGGGGTCAACGTCCTGACTTTC. The whole variable domain, remainder taken from reference TRBV7-9 and TRBJ2-6, is DTGVSQNPRHKITKRGQNVTFRCDPISEHNRLYWYRQTLGQGPEFLTYFQNEAQLEKSRLLSDRFSAERPKGSFSTLEIQRTEQGDSAMYLCASSLVVAGVNVLTFGAGSRLTVL.

The genes are TRBV20-1 and TRBJ1-1; TRBD1 is a possible D gene (6 bases). CDR3 size: 14 residues. V lost 6 bases, J lost 0 bases, and 14 bases lay in between. CDR1 and CDR2 from the germline V gene are DFQATT and SNEGSKA (reference sequence). The CDR3, as DNA: TGCAGTGCGGGTCGGAGGGGGGTGAACACTGAAGCTTTCTTT. This translates into CSAGRRGVNTEAFF.

V is TRBV24-1 and J is TRBJ2-7, with 9 bases that match TRBD1. This CDR3 is 15 amino acids long. Germline CDR1 KGHDR, CDR2 SFDVKD. Trimming cost V 3 bases and J 4 bases; bases outside gene matches: 6. CDR3 coding DNA: TGTGCCACCAGTGATCCGGGACAGGGAGGATACGAGCAGTACTTC. Translated: CATSDPGQGGYEQYF.

There are a few counts of this clonotype. The J gene is TRBJ2-3, the V gene TRBV2; 8 nucleotides align to TRBD1. CDR3 size: 14 residues. Germline V gene lookup returns CDR1 SNHLY and CDR2 FYNNEI. V dropped 6 bases and J dropped 4; count of bases not matched to a gene: 6. This CDR3 is CASRASGGPDTQYF. DNA of the CDR3: TGTGCCAGCAGAGCTTCAGGGGGCCCAGATACGCAGTATTTT.

This clonotype occurred a few times. This sequence joins TRBV5-1 and TRBJ1-1; TRBD1 matches at 9 bases. With V trimmed by 2 bases and J by 4 bases, 9 bases remained unmatched. There are 16 residues in the CDR3. CDR1 and CDR2 from the germline V gene are SGHRS and YFSETQ. The CDR3 protein is CASSFQPGQGPTEAFF. The CDR3 DNA follows: TGCGCCAGCAGCTTCCAACCGGGACAGGGCCCCACTGAAGCTTTCTTT.

V is TRBV2 and J is TRBJ2-2; perhaps TRBD1 as D (6 bases). The germline V and J ends were trimmed by 7 bases and 6 bases, with 15 bases remaining between them. Germline assignment: CDR1 SNHLY and CDR2 FYNNEI. The CDR3 loop spans 14 amino acids. The CDR3 nucleotides are TGTGCCAGCAAAACACAGGGTCACGCCGGGGAGCTGTTTTTT. Its translation: CASKTQGHAGELFF.

The chain links TRBV7-2 to TRBJ2-1; the match to TRBD2 covers 14 bases. The trim removed 5 bases at V and 4 bases at J, leaving 4 bases unmatched. Germline loops: CDR1 SGHTA, CDR2 FQGNSA. The CDR3 contains 16 residues. DNA for the CDR3: TGTGCCAGCAGCAGCCGGACTAGCGGGAGGTACAATGAGCAGTTCTTC. As protein: CASSSRTSGRYNEQFF.

The V call is TRBV20-1, the J call TRBJ2-6; the D call may be TRBD1 or TRBD2 (5 bases each). The CDR3 sequence is 16 residues long. Germline V gene data show CDR1 as DFQATT and CDR2 as SNEGSKA (reference sequence). V was clipped by 6 bases and J by 0 bases, with 15 bases between them. The CDR3 reads CSATGAKRSGANVLTF. Written as DNA, the CDR3 is TGCAGTGCCACCGGGGCCAAACGCTCTGGGGCCAACGTCCTGACTTTC.

There are a few counts of this clonotype. This chain uses TRBV28 with TRBJ1-2; the D gene is possibly TRBD1 (5 bases). This CDR3 comprises 14 residues. Deletions cut 2 bases from V and 3 bases from J, with 10 bases between. CDR1 is MDHEN and CDR2 is SYDVKM in the germline V gene. The CDR3 DNA reads as TGTGCCAGCAGTTTAGGGACGGGCCACTATGGCTACACCTTC. Translated: CASSLGTGHYGYTF.

There are many counts of this clonotype. CDR3 loop: CSARDHLTDVGGYTF. DNA of the CDR3: TGCAGTGCTAGAGATCACCTCACTGACGTAGGTGGCTACACCTTC. V usage is TRBV20-1 and J usage is TRBJ1-2, with no clear D. The CDR3 spans 15 residues. The germline gives CDR1 DFQATT, CDR2 SNEGSKA (reference sequence). Trimming cost V 0 bases and J 7 bases, with 18 bases left between them.

This chain connects TRBV24-1 to TRBJ2-3, with D possibly matching TRBD2 (6 bases). The CDR3 is 14 amino acids. Trimming removed 6 bases from V and 6 bases from J, with 15 bases in between. Germline CDR1 KGHDR, CDR2 SFDVKD. CDR3 coding DNA: TGTGCCACCAGTTTCGGCGGGAATGCGGATACGCAGTATTTT. Its protein product is CATSFGGNADTQYF.

This clonotype has a handful of counts. The rearrangement uses TRBV10-3 and TRBJ2-4, with D possibly being TRBD1 (6 bases). Trimming removed 8 bases from V and 3 bases from J, with 14 bases in between. Germline lookup yields CDR1 ENHRY and CDR2 SYGVKD. CDR3 length: 14 amino acids. In DNA, the CDR3 is TGTGCCATCGGGCAGGGGCGTGGCAAAAACATTCAGTACTTC. Amino acid sequence: CAIGQGRGKNIQYF.

This chain joins TRBV12-3 or TRBV12-4 and TRBJ2-1; TRBD2 is a possible D gene (5 bases). The CDR3 runs 12 residues. Trimming cost V 6 bases and J 8 bases, with 11 bases left between them. CDR3 loop: CASRASLHEQFF. The CDR3 nucleotides are TGTGCCAGCAGGGCTAGCCTGCATGAGCAGTTCTTC.

A few counts support this clonotype. The chain recombines TRBV12-5 with TRBJ1-1; D is unresolved. The V gene lost 0 bases and the J gene lost 0 bases, with 17 bases spanning the gap. The CDR3 consists of 18 residues. The germline V gene encodes CDR1 LGHNT and CDR2 FRNRAP. In nucleotides, the CDR3 is TGTGCTAGTGGTTTGGTACCCGACGGGGAAATTGTGAACACTGAAGCTTTCTTT. Translation gives CASGLVPDGEIVNTEAFF. Full variable domain (remainder filled in from reference TRBV12-5 and TRBJ1-1): DARVTQTPRHKVTEMGQEVTMRCQPILGHNTVFWYRQTMMQGLELLAYFRNRAPLDDSGMPKDRFSAEMPDATLATLKIQPSEPRDSAVYFCASGLVPDGEIVNTEAFFGQGTRLTVV.

The genes are TRBV2 and TRBJ2-4; D call uncertain. Germline lookup yields CDR1 SNHLY and CDR2 FYNNEI. Trimming took 7 bases from V and 1 from J, leaving 5 bases between them. The length of the CDR3 is 12 residues. The chain's CDR3 is CASMGAKNIQYF. Here the CDR3 DNA reads TGTGCCAGCATGGGCGCCAAAAACATTCAGTACTTC.

This clonotype was detected ten times or more. This chain joins TRBV13 and TRBJ1-1; TRBD1 matches 7 bases. V dropped 0 bases and J dropped 1; count of bases not matched to a gene: 2. Germline V gives CDR1 PRHDT, CDR2 FYEKMQ (reference sequence). The CDR3 is 15 amino acids. The CDR3 DNA sequence: TGTGCCAGCAGCTTAGGGACAGGGCCGAACACTGAAGCTTTCTTT. Encoded protein: CASSLGTGPNTEAFF.

V is TRBV21-1 and J is TRBJ1-2; the table assigns TRBD1, which was not confirmed against the DNA. TRBV21-1 is given as a pseudogene. The CDR3 consists of 16 residues. The CDR3 DNA reads TGTGCCAGCAGCCCCTTTGAAGGGGCGCCGGACTATGGCTACACCTTC. This translates into CASSPFEGAPDYGYTF.

The J gene is TRBJ2-2, the V gene TRBV10-1; TRBD2 matches at 12 bases. V lost 5 bases and J lost 8; bases outside the gene matches: 9. CDR3 size: 16 residues. Germline V gene sequence: CDR1 WNHNN, CDR2 SYGVQD (reference sequence). The chain's CDR3 is CASSQVGLAGIGELFF. CDR3 bases: TGCGCCAGCAGTCAAGTAGGACTAGCGGGGATTGGGGAGCTGTTTTTT.

This clonotype turned up a few times. The chain recombines TRBV6-1 with TRBJ2-3, with D unclear. CDR3 length: 14 amino acids. V lost 6 bases, J lost 4 bases, and 14 bases lay in between. Germline values: CDR1 MNHNS, CDR2 SASEGT. The CDR3 reads CASRGNPVADTQYF. CDR3 nucleotides: TGTGCCAGCAGGGGAAATCCTGTCGCAGATACGCAGTATTTT.